This T cell receptor (beta chain) was recovered during a study of T cell responses to AZD1222 COVID-19 vaccine. Assay: immunoSEQ multiplex PCR; the TCRdb copy retains only in-frame clones and omits some. This sample yields about 180,000 clones, of which 85% to 90% are seen a single time; 1.6% belongs to the top ten. About this clone: Antigen specificity is unknown.

Regarding the study as a whole: Spike-specific TCR breadth and depth were elevated following two AZD1222 doses. It should be noted that donors were predominantly white British and more often female, and clonal diversity was possibly underestimated. The reported proportion of spike-specific TCRs targeting unmutated variant regions was nearly half.

The CDR3 is 16 residues long. Unmatched junction bases numbered 10, after V lost 3 bases and J lost 6 bases. Germline V gives CDR1 ENHRY, CDR2 SYGVKD. The sample in question was peripheral blood, obtained on day 0 of AZD1222 vaccination. The clonotype was recovered from an adult in good health. The gene calls are TRBV10-3 and TRBJ2-3; 9 bases fit TRBD2. Here the CDR3 reads CAISEGDSGRADTQYF. The CDR3 coding sequence is TGTGCCATCAGTGAAGGGGATAGCGGGAGAGCGGATACGCAGTATTTT.